A selection of T cell receptor beta chains follows, all from one sample in a study of cytomegalovirus exposure and HLA in healthy donors. The method was immunoSEQ multiplex PCR; TCRdb's version includes in-frame clones alone and lacks a portion of them. Altogether about 130,000 clones are present, roughly 80% being singletons, with the ten largest covering 2% to 2.5%. Sequenced: PBMCs. These receptors all stem from a man in his thirties or forties in good health and CMV-seronegative. Both conserved end residues are part of each CDR3. D genes are given only for firm matches. Size is stated for part of the rows, as once, few or many counts, or as a class when the clone is expanded.

J: TRBJ2-7; D: .; V: TRBV6-5; size: few; DNA: TGTGCCAGCAGCTCCCAGGGGATTTTCTACGAGCAGTACTTC; CDR3: CASSSQGIFYEQYF
J: TRBJ2-5; D: .; V: TRBV10-3; size: .; DNA: TGTGCCATCAGTGGTTCGAGGGGGACCGACCAAGAGACCCAGTACTTC; CDR3: CAISGSRGTDQETQYF
J: TRBJ2-7; D: TRBD2; V: TRBV10-3; size: .; DNA: TGTGCCATCAGTGACGAACTAGCGGGAGGCGGCGAGCAGTACTTC; CDR3: CAISDELAGGGEQYF
J: TRBJ2-7; D: .; V: TRBV7-2; size: .; DNA: TGTGCCAGCAGCTTAGAGGGGGTTCCCTACGAGCAGTACTTC; CDR3: CASSLEGVPYEQYF
J: TRBJ2-3; D: .; V: TRBV11-2; size: .; DNA: TGTGCCAGCAGCTTATGGGGCCCTAGCACAGATACGCAGTATTTT; CDR3: CASSLWGPSTDTQYF
J: TRBJ2-3; D: TRBD1; V: TRBV2; size: few; DNA: TGTGCCAGCCCCCCCAGGCCGGGGACAGGGCTTGGGGGGAGCACAGATACGCAGTATTTT; CDR3: CASPPRPGTGLGGSTDTQYF
J: TRBJ2-7; D: .; V: TRBV10-1; size: .; DNA: TGCGCCAGCAGTGACAAGAAGAAGACAGCATACGAGCAGTACTTC; CDR3: CASSDKKKTAYEQYF
J: TRBJ1-2; D: .; V: TRBV19; size: .; DNA: TGTGCCAGTAGTAGGGGGGTATTTAACTATGGCTACACCTTC; CDR3: CASSRGVFNYGYTF
J: TRBJ2-7; D: .; V: TRBV29-1; size: few; DNA: TGCAGCGTCGTTCAGGCTGGGCCAGGGTTGACCTACGAGCAGTACTTC; CDR3: CSVVQAGPGLTYEQYF
J: TRBJ2-7; D: .; V: TRBV21-1; size: .; DNA: TGTGCCAGCAGCACCAAATACGTGAGGACAGGGGCCCACGAGCAGTACTTC; CDR3: CASSTKYVRTGAHEQYF
J: TRBJ2-7; D: TRBD1; V: TRBV9; size: .; DNA: TGTGCCGTAACAGGGGAACCCTACGAGCAGTACTTC; CDR3: CAVTGEPYEQYF
J: TRBJ1-2; D: .; V: TRBV7-2; size: .; DNA: TGTGCCAGCAGCTTAGTAGCAGGCCTAGCAAACTATGGCTACACCTTC; CDR3: CASSLVAGLANYGYTF
J: TRBJ2-7; D: .; V: TRBV5-6; size: few; DNA: TGTGCCAGCAGCTTGGTACGCGTGCAGGAGGGCGAGCAGTACTTC; CDR3: CASSLVRVQEGEQYF
J: TRBJ2-5; D: .; V: TRBV25-1; size: .; DNA: TGTGCCAGCAGTGATACGATCGGGTTGCAAGAGACCCAGTACTTC; CDR3: CASSDTIGLQETQYF
J: TRBJ1-2; D: .; V: TRBV6-5; size: few; DNA: TGTGCCAGCAGTTTAAGGACGGGAGCGGTAGGTGGCTACACCTTC; CDR3: CASSLRTGAVGGYTF
J: TRBJ2-1; D: .; V: TRBV27; size: .; DNA: TGTGCCAGCAGTCTTTACAATGAGCAGTTCTTC; CDR3: CASSLYNEQFF
J: TRBJ2-7; D: .; V: TRBV28; size: .; DNA: TGTGCCAGCAGTTCCCACTACGAGCAGTACTTC; CDR3: CASSSHYEQYF
J: TRBJ2-1; D: TRBD2; V: TRBV5-6; size: .; DNA: TGTGCCAGCAGCTTGAGGACTAGCGGGACTAACAATGAGCAGTTCTTC; CDR3: CASSLRTSGTNNEQFF
J: TRBJ2-1; D: TRBD1; V: TRBV5-1; size: .; DNA: TGCGCCAGCAGCAGGGGGCCGGACTCCTACAATGAGCAGTTCTTC; CDR3: CASSRGPDSYNEQFF
J: TRBJ1-3; D: TRBD1; V: TRBV6-5; size: .; DNA: TGTGCCAGCAGTTACTCGACCGGACAGGGCGGAAACACCATATATTTT; CDR3: CASSYSTGQGGNTIYF
J: TRBJ2-4; D: TRBD1; V: TRBV23-1; size: .; DNA: TGCGCCAGCAGTCATATGACAGGGCAAGCCAAAAACATTCAGTACTTC; CDR3: CASSHMTGQAKNIQYF
J: TRBJ2-1; D: TRBD2; V: TRBV5-1; size: .; DNA: TGCGCCAGCAGCTTGGTTCTAGCGGGAGGGCCCGATGAGCAGTTCTTC; CDR3: CASSLVLAGGPDEQFF
J: TRBJ2-7; D: .; V: TRBV4-1; size: .; DNA: TGCGCCAGCAGCGGAACCGGACAGTCCTACGAGCAGTACTTC; CDR3: CASSGTGQSYEQYF
J: TRBJ2-3; D: TRBD2; V: TRBV5-6; size: .; DNA: TGTGCCAGCAGCTCAGCAACAGGGACTAGCGGGAGGATGGATACGCAGTATTTT; CDR3: CASSSATGTSGRMDTQYF
J: TRBJ1-2; D: .; V: TRBV2; size: .; DNA: TGTGCCAGCAGTGGGCTCGAGGTGATCCCGGGATATGGCTACACCTTC; CDR3: CASSGLEVIPGYGYTF
J: TRBJ2-7; D: .; V: TRBV28; size: .; DNA: TGTGCCAGCAGTTTGCCCCGGGACTGGTCCTACGAGCAGTACTTC; CDR3: CASSLPRDWSYEQYF
J: TRBJ2-7; D: .; V: TRBV5-5; size: .; DNA: TGTGCCAACAGCTTACACTCCTACGAGCAGTACTTC; CDR3: CANSLHSYEQYF
J: TRBJ2-5; D: .; V: TRBV7-8; size: .; DNA: TGTGCCAGCAGCTTATCCCCCCAAACGGGGACCCAGTACTTC; CDR3: CASSLSPQTGTQYF
J: TRBJ1-1; D: TRBD1; V: TRBV13; size: once; DNA: TGTGCCAGCAGCTTCATGGACAGGGGCACTGAAGCTTTCTTT; CDR3: CASSFMDRGTEAFF
J: TRBJ1-3; D: .; V: TRBV6-1; size: .; DNA: TGTGCCAGCAGTGAACCAGGGGTAGGAAACACCATATATTTT; CDR3: CASSEPGVGNTIYF
J: TRBJ2-2; D: TRBD1; V: TRBV27; size: few; DNA: TGTGCCAGCAGTTTATCGTGGCTCCGGGACAGGGAAGGGGTCGGGGAGCTGTTTTTT; CDR3: CASSLSWLRDREGVGELFF
J: TRBJ2-7; D: TRBD1; V: TRBV11-2; size: .; DNA: TGTGCCAGCAGCTTAGATCTCCGGACAGGGGTGTTGTCCTACGAGCAGTACTTC; CDR3: CASSLDLRTGVLSYEQYF
J: TRBJ2-5; D: TRBD2; V: TRBV6-5; size: .; DNA: TGTGCCAGCAGTTACTCAGGGACTAGCGGTGAGACCCAGTACTTC; CDR3: CASSYSGTSGETQYF
J: TRBJ2-1; D: .; V: TRBV5-1; size: .; DNA: TGCGCCAGCAGTTCCGACAAGACAATCAACAATGAGCAGTTCTTC; CDR3: CASSSDKTINNEQFF
J: TRBJ2-1; D: TRBD2; V: TRBV4-1; size: .; DNA: TGCGCCAGCAGCCAAGCCGTCGGCGGGAGTTTTGATGAGCAGTTCTTC; CDR3: CASSQAVGGSFDEQFF